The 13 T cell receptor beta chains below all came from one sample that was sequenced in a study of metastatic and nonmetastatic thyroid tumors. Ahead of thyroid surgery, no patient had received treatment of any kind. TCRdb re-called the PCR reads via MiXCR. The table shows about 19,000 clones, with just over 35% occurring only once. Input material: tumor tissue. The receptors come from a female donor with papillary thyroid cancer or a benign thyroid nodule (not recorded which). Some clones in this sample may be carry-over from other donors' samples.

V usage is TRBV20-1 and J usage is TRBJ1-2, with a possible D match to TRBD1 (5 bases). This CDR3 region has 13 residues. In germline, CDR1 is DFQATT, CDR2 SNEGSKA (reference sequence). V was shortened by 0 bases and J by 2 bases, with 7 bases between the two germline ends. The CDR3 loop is CSAREQVNYGYTF. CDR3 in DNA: TGCAGTGCTAGAGAACAGGTGAACTATGGCTACACCTTC.

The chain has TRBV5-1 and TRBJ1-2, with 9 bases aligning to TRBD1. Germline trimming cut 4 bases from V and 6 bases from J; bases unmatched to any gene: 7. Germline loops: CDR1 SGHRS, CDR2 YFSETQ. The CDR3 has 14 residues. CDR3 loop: CASSTGQGLNGYTF. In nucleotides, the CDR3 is TGCGCCAGCAGCACAGGACAGGGGTTGAATGGCTACACCTTC.

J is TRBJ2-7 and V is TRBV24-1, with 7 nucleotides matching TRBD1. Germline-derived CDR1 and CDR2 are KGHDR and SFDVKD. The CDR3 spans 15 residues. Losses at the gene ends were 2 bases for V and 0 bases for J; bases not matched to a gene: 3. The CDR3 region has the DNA TGTGCCACCAGTGATTGGGACAGCCCCTCCTACGAGCAGTACTTC. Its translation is CATSDWDSPSYEQYF.

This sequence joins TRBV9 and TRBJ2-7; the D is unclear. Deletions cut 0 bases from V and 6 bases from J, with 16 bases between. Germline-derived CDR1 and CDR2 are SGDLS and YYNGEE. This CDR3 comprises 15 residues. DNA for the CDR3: TGTGCCAGCAGCGTAGGCGGTTACGGTCCGTCCGAGCAGTACTTC. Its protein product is CASSVGGYGPSEQYF.

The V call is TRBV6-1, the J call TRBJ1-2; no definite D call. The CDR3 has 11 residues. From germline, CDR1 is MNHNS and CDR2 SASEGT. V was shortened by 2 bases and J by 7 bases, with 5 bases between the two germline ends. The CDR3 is CASSEKSGYTF. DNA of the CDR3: TGTGCCAGCAGTGAAAAAAGTGGCTACACCTTC.

The CDR3 protein is CASNQRGLAGVEQFF. The CDR3 DNA sequence: TGTGCCAGTAACCAGAGGGGACTAGCGGGAGTTGAGCAGTTCTTC. The V gene is TRBV19, the J gene TRBJ2-1, with 14 bases matching TRBD2. This CDR3 spans 15 amino acids. Trimming at V came to 7 bases and at J to 9 bases, leaving 8 bases not matched to a gene. Per the germline V gene, CDR1 is LNHDA and CDR2 is SQIVND (reference sequence).

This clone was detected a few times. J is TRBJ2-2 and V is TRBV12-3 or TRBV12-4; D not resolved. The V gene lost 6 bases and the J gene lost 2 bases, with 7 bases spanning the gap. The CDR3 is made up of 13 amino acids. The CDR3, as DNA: TGTGCCAGCAGCCCCGATAACACCGGGGAGCTGTTTTTT. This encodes CASSPDNTGELFF.

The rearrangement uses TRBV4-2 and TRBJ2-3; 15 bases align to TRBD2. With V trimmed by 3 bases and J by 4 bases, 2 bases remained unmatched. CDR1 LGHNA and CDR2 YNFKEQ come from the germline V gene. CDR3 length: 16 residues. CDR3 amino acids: CASSHGLAGGPDTQYF. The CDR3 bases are TGTGCCAGCAGCCATGGACTAGCGGGGGGGCCAGATACGCAGTATTTT.

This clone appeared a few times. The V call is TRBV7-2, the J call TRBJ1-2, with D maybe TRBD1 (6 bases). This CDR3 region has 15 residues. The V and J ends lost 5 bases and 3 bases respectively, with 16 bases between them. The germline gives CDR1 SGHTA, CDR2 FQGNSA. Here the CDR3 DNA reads TGTGCCAGCAGCCCCGCGGGGGCGTACGACTATGGCTACACCTTC. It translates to CASSPAGAYDYGYTF.

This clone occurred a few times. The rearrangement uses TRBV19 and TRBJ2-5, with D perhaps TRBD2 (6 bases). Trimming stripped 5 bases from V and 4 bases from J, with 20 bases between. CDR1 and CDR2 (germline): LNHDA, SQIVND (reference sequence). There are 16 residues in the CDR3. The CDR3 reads CASSSGGIGERETQYF. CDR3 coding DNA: TGTGCCAGTAGTTCTGGAGGGATCGGGGAGCGAGAGACCCAGTACTTC.

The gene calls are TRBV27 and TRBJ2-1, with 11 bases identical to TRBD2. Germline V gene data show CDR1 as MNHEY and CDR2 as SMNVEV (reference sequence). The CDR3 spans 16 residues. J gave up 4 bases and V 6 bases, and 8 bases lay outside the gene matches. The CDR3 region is CASSPQGTSGYNEQFF. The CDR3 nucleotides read TGTGCCAGCAGCCCCCAAGGGACTAGCGGTTACAATGAGCAGTTCTTC.

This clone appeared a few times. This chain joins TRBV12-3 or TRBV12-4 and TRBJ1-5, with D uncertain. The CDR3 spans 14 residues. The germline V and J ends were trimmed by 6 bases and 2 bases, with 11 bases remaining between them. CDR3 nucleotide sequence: TGTGCCAGCAGCGAAGCTCTAGGCAATCAGCCCCAGCATTTT. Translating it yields CASSEALGNQPQHF.

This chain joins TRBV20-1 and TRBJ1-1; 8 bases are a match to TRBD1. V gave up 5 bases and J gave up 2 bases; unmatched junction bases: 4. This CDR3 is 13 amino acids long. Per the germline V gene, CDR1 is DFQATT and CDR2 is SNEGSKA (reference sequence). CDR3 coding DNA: TGCAGTGCTCCCGGGACAGGCAACACTGAAGCTTTCTTT. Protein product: CSAPGTGNTEAFF.